Sequencing of this T cell receptor (beta chain) was carried out in a study of blood T cell repertoires in COVID-19. Study details: Acute and convalescent COVID-19 specimens originated in the United States, Italy and Spain. PBMCs, B-cell-depleted T cells, or T cells were the source of the cDNA or gDNA that made up the material.

Germline lookup yields CDR1 PRHDT and CDR2 FYEKMQ (reference sequence). Trimming took 6 bases from V and 6 from J, leaving 17 bases between them. The length of the CDR3 is 15 residues. Profiled with immunoSEQ multiplex PCR; TCRdb holds only in-frame clones, not every one. The table shows 71,000 or so clones, with around 80% occurring only once. The clonotype originates from a man aged 50 to 59 with acute or convalescent COVID-19. Specimen: peripheral blood. V and J are TRBV13 and TRBJ1-4; tentative D call: TRBD1 (6 bases). CDR3 nucleotide sequence: TGTGCCAGCAGACAAGTAGCAGGGGCGGATGAAAAACTGTTTTTT. Residues: CASRQVAGADEKLFF.